This T cell receptor beta chain was sequenced during a study of technical replicates of blood from a handful of donors. Profiling relied on immunoSEQ multiplex PCR, and the TCRdb table lists in-frame clones only, not all of them. The table has about 76,000 clones, about 86% seen once. This CDR3 has 13 amino acids. Looked up from germline, CDR1 is SGHNT and CDR2 is YYREEE (reference sequence). Trimming cost V 10 bases and J 0 bases, with 12 bases left between them. The sample was PBMCs. V gene TRBV5-4 combines with J gene TRBJ2-3; tentatively, D is TRBD2 (5 bases). The clonotype was recovered from a human donor in good health. Some clones in this sample may be carry-over from other donors' samples. CDR3: CAAGVPSTDTQYF. CDR3 nucleotide sequence: TGTGCCGCCGGGGTTCCTAGCACAGATACGCAGTATTTT.